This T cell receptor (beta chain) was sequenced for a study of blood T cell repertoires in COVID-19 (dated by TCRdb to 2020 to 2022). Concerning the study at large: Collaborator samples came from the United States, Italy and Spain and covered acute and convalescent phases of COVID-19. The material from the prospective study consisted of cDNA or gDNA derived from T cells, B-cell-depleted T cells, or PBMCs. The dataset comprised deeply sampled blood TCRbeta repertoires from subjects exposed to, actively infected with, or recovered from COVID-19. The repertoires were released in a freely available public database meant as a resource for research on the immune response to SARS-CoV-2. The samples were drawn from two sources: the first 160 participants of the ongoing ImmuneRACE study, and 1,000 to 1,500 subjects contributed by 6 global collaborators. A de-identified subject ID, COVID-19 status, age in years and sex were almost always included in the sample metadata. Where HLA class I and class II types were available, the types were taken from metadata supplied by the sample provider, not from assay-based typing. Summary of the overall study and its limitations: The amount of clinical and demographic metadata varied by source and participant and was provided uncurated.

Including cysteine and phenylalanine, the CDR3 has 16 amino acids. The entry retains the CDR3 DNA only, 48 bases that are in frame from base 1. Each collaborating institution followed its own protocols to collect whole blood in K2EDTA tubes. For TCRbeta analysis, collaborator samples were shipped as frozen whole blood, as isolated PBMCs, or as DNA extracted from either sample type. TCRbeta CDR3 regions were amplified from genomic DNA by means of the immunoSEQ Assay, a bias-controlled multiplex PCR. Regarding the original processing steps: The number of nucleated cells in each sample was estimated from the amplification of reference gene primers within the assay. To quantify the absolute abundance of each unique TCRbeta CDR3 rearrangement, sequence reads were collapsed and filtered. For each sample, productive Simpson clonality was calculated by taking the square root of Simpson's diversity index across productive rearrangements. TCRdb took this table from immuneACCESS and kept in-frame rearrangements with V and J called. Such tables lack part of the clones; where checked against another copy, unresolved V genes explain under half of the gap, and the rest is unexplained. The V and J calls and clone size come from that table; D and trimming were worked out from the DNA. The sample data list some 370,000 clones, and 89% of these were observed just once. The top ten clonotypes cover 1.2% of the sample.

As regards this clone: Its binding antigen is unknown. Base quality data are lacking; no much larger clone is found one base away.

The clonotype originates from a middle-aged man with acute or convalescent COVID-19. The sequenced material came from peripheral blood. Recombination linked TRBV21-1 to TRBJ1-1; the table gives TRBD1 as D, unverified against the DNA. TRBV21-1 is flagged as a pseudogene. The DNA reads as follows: TGTGCCAGCAGTGGGAGAAGGACAGGGGGAAACACTGAAGCTTTCTTT. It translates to CASSGRRTGGNTEAFF.